This TCR beta chain originates from a study of shared clonotypes between healthy human individuals. Whole-study context: Participating donors consisted of two women and a few men aged 18 to 49.

This CDR3 comprises 19 residues. V gave up 2 bases and J gave up 2 bases, with 24 bases separating them. Germline V gives CDR1 PRHDT, CDR2 FYEKMQ (reference sequence). Study results and limitations: Investigators expected sequencing depth to affect clonotype sharing among donors. Clonotypes not shared had lower generation probabilities than those common to all four donors.

Each PCR replicate from the sorted subsets contained 200 to 250 ng DNA, which is 25,000 to 30,000 T cell genomes. Produced via immunoSEQ multiplex PCR; TCRdb's table is partial and in-frame only. The sample lists approximately 720,000 clones, around 90% occurring once. Naive CD8 cells lacked CD45RO, underwent positive selection for CCR7 and left out terminally differentiated effector memory CD45RA+ cells. On this clone itself: Its target is unknown.

This clonotype originated in a man aged 30 to 39 in good health. The sequenced sample was naive CD8+ T cells sorted from blood. The chain couples TRBV13 to TRBJ2-5; D might be TRBD2 (5 bases). As DNA, the CDR3 is TGTGCCAGCAGCTTAAGGGCGGGCGTTACTGGGTCGGCTCAAGAGACCCAGTACTTC. Encoded protein: CASSLRAGVTGSAQETQYF.